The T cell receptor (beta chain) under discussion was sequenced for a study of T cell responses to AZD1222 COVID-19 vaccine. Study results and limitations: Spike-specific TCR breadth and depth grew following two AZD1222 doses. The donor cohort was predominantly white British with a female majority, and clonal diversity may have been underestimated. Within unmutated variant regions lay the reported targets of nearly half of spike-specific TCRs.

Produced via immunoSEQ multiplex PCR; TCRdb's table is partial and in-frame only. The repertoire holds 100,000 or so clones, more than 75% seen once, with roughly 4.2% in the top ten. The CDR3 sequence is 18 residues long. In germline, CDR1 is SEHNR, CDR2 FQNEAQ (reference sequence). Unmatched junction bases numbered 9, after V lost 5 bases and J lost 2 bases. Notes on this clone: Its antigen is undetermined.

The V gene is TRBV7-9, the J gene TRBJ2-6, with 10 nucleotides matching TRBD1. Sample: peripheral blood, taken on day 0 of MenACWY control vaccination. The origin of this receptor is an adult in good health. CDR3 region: CASSGQTGGTPGANVLTF. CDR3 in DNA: TGTGCCAGCAGCGGCCAGACAGGGGGCACGCCTGGGGCCAACGTCCTGACTTTC.